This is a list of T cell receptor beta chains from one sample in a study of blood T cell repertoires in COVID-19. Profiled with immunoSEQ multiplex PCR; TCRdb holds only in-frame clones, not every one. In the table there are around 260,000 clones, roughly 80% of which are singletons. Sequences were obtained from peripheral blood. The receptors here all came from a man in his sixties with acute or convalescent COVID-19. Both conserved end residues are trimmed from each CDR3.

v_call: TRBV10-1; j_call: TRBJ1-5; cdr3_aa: ASTKAHRSYSNQPQH
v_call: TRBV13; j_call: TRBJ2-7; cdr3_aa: ASSLGEDLSYEQY
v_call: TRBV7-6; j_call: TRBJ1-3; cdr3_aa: ASSLSAGNTIY
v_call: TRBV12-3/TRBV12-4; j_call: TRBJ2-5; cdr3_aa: ASRGTSVKTQY
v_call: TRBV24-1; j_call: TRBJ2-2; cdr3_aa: ATSDPTGTRDTAGELF
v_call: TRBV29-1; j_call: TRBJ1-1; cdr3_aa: SVETANTEAF
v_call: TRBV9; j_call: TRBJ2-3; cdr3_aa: ASSASGTGLAGADTQY
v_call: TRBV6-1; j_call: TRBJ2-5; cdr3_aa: ASSEGLAGVETQY
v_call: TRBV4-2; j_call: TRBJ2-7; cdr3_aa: ASSQVAGTRSYEQY
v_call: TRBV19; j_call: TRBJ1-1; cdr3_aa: ASSIGTGVRGSTEAF
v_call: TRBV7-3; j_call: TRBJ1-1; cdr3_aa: ASSFKARRGADAF
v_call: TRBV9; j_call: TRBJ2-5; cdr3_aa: ASSPTRSSETQY
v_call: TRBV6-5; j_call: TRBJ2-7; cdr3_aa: ASSYGQSYEQY
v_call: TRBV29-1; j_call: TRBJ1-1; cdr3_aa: SVVRDYTEAF
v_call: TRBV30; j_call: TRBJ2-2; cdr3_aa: AWSELAGTGELF
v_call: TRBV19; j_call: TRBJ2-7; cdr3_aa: ASSIGPGVNYEQY
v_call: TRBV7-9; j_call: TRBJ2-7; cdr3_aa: ASSFWTSGGPRDEQY
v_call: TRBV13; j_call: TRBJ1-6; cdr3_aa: ASSWTGTKASPLH
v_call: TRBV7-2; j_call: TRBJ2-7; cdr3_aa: ASSFRGGGYEQY
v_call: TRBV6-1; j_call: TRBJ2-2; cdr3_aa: ASSGWFGLANTGELF
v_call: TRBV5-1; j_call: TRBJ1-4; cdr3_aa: ASSLDEGQAHEKLF
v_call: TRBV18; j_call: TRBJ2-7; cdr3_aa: ASSPPGLRYEQY
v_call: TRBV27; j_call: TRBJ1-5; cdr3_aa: ASSGTGKVAPQH
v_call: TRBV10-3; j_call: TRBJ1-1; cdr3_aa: AISLQGADTEAF
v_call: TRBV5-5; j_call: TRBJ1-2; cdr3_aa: ASSLMREAGYT
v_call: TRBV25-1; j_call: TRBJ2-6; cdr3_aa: ASSEFPGVSSGANVLT
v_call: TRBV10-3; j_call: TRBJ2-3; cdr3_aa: AITELAGDTQY
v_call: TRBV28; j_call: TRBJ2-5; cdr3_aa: ASSSRDRASETQY
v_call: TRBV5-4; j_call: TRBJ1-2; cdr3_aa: ASSLDSSNYGYT
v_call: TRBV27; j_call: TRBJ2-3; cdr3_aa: ASSFFPGDTQY
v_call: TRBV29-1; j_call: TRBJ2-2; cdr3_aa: SGSGHTNTGELF
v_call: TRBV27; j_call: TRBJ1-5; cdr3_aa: ASSSAGQGVLQPQH
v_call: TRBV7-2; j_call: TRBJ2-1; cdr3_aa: ASSPLRAGGYNEQF
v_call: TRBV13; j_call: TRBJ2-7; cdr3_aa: ASSLTSGSYEQY
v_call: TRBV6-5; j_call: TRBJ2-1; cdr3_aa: ASRTGVSYNEQF